A single sample is the source of the 27 T cell receptor beta chains below, sequenced in a study of OX40 agonist ivuxolimab in advanced cancers. Sequenced by immunoSEQ multiplex PCR; TCRdb stores in-frame clones only, minus some. This sample has 65,000 to 70,000 clones, with around four fifths found just once. Here the sequenced sample was CD4+ or CD8+ T cells sorted from blood, taken in a trial of the OX40 agonist ivuxolimab. These TCRs come from an adult with an advanced solid tumor such as melanoma, head and neck, liver or kidney cancer.

The gene calls are TRBV7-6 and TRBJ2-7, with D possibly TRBD2 on 5 matching bases. The CDR3 sequence is 15 residues long. V was trimmed by 4 bases and J by 2 bases, leaving 15 bases between them. The germline gives CDR1 SGHVS, CDR2 FNYEAQ. Here the CDR3 reads CASSSGLTGAYEQYF. The DNA of the CDR3 is TGTGCCAGCAGCTCTGGACTCACTGGAGCCTACGAGCAGTACTTC. The whole variable domain, remainder taken from reference TRBV7-6 and TRBJ2-7, is GAGVSQSPRYKVTKRGQDVALRCDPISGHVSLYWYRQALGQGPEFLTYFNYEAQQDKSGLPNDRFSAERPEGSISTLTIQRTEQRDSAMYRCASSSGLTGAYEQYFGPGTRLTVT.

The gene calls are TRBV7-8 and TRBJ1-2; perhaps TRBD1 as D (6 bases). Trimming removed 1 base at V and 8 bases at J, with 17 bases between. This CDR3 has 15 amino acids. The V gene's germline CDR1 is SGHVS and CDR2 FQNEAQ. This CDR3 reads CASSLGRGGLTGYTF. In nucleotides, the CDR3 is TGTGCCAGCAGCTTAGGCCGCGGGGGGCTAACCGGCTACACCTTC.

The CDR3 region has the DNA TGCGCCAGCAGGACAGGGGTCTCACCCCTCCACTTT. Translating it yields CASRTGVSPLHF. This chain joins TRBV5-1 and TRBJ1-6; TRBD1 matches at 8 bases. The CDR3 runs to 12 residues. V shed 5 bases and J 10 bases; nucleotides not matched to a gene: 2. Germline-derived CDR1 and CDR2 are SGHRS and YFSETQ.

This clone came up a few times. V gene TRBV10-3 combines with J gene TRBJ1-5, with D tentatively TRBD1 (5 bases). This CDR3 region has 15 residues. The germline CDR1 and CDR2 sequences are ENHRY and SYGVKD. V lost 3 bases, J lost 7 bases, and 16 bases lay in between. The CDR3 loop is CAISEIEGTGQPQHF. The CDR3 nucleotides are TGTGCCATCAGTGAAATTGAAGGGACGGGCCAGCCCCAGCATTTT.

This clone has a handful of counts. This chain links TRBV2 with TRBJ1-5; D is possibly TRBD1 (5 bases). The V end was cut by 8 bases, the J end by 1 base, with 15 bases between. This CDR3 spans 15 amino acids. Per germline, CDR1 SNHLY and CDR2 FYNNEI. Here the CDR3 reads CASRTRGGSNQPQHF. The CDR3 bases are TGTGCCAGCCGAACGAGGGGCGGGAGCAATCAGCCCCAGCATTTT.

V gene TRBV28 combines with J gene TRBJ1-4; the D is unclear. From germline, CDR1 is MDHEN and CDR2 SYDVKM. The CDR3 has 12 residues. Between the trimmed V and J ends, which lost 11 bases and 3 bases, there was a span of 10 bases. The CDR3, as DNA: TGTGCCGCGCAGGCATCTAATGAAAAACTGTTTTTT. This codes for CAAQASNEKLFF.

By share of the sample, this clone is medium-sized. The J gene is TRBJ1-2, the V gene TRBV5-6; a possible D gene is TRBD1 (6 bases). Germline V gene data show CDR1 as SGHDT and CDR2 as YYEEEE. The CDR3 covers 15 residues. V was cut by 5 bases and J by 7 bases, with 21 bases left in between. This CDR3 is CASRGRGRGSSGYTF. The CDR3 bases are TGTGCCAGCAGGGGTAGGGGCAGGGGCTCTAGTGGCTACACCTTC.

The rearrangement joins TRBV6-1 to TRBJ2-2; TRBD1 aligns across 7 bases. The trim removed 4 bases at V and 1 base at J, leaving 3 bases unmatched. CDR3 size: 15 residues. CDR1 and CDR2 from the germline V gene are MNHNS and SASEGT. The CDR3 nucleotides read TGTGCCAGCAGTGGGGGACAGAGGAACACCGGGGAGCTGTTTTTT. Amino acid sequence: CASSGGQRNTGELFF.

The gene calls are TRBV5-1 and TRBJ2-2; TRBD1 aligns across 11 bases. This CDR3 comprises 15 residues. Trimming removed 3 bases from V and 4 bases from J; junction bases left unmatched: 2. Germline CDR1 and CDR2: SGHRS and YFSETQ. The CDR3 bases are TGCGCCAGCAGCTCGGGACAGGGGGGCACCGGGGAGCTGTTTTTT. As protein: CASSSGQGGTGELFF.

This chain uses TRBV19 with TRBJ1-2, with a tentative D call TRBD1 (5 bases). Germline V lookup: CDR1 LNHDA, CDR2 SQIVND (reference sequence). V was trimmed by 7 bases and J by 8 bases, leaving 17 bases between them. CDR3 length: 13 residues. The CDR3 nucleotides read TGTGCCAGTAATCGGGGGTGGAGGGAAGGCTACACCTTC. Protein: CASNRGWREGYTF.

The chain couples TRBV4-3 to TRBJ2-1; the match to TRBD2 covers 13 bases. The CDR3 loop spans 15 amino acids. Germline loops: CDR1 LGHNA, CDR2 YSLEER. J lost 9 bases, V lost 2 bases, and 4 bases had no gene match. The CDR3 region has the DNA TGCGCCAGCAGCCAAATTGGACTAGCGGGAGCTGAGCAGTTCTTC. Translated, it gives CASSQIGLAGAEQFF.

The CDR3 reads CAISEISTANTEAFF. CDR3 nucleotide sequence: TGTGCCATCAGTGAGATCTCAACAGCGAACACTGAAGCTTTCTTT. The gene calls are TRBV10-3 and TRBJ1-1, with no clear D. Trimming cost V 2 bases and J 1 base, with 11 bases left between them. Germline-derived CDR1 and CDR2 are ENHRY and SYGVKD. The CDR3 is 15 amino acids.

The genes are TRBV7-6 and TRBJ2-2; D unclear. Trimming cost V 5 bases and J 2 bases, with 9 bases left between them. In germline, CDR1 is SGHVS, CDR2 FNYEAQ. The CDR3 totals 14 residues. This CDR3 reads CASSLVVNTGELFF. CDR3 DNA sequence: TGTGCCAGCAGCCTAGTAGTTAACACCGGGGAGCTGTTTTTT. The full variable domain, rest sourced from reference TRBV7-6 and TRBJ2-2, is GAGVSQSPRYKVTKRGQDVALRCDPISGHVSLYWYRQALGQGPEFLTYFNYEAQQDKSGLPNDRFSAERPEGSISTLTIQRTEQRDSAMYRCASSLVVNTGELFFGEGSRLTVL.

The chain is built from TRBV14 and TRBJ2-2, with 8 bases fitting TRBD2. J was trimmed by 0 bases and V by 5 bases; bases with no gene match: 5. Germline V gene data show CDR1 as SGHDN and CDR2 as FVKESK. The CDR3 is made up of 16 amino acids. CDR3 in amino acids: CASSYSGVANTGELFF. The DNA of the CDR3 is TGTGCCAGCAGCTATAGCGGGGTTGCGAACACCGGGGAGCTGTTTTTT. Complete variable domain (other parts from reference TRBV14 and TRBJ2-2): EAGVTQFPSHSVIEKGQTVTLRCDPISGHDNLYWYRRVMGKEIKFLLHFVKESKQDESGMPNNRFLAERTGGTYSTLKVQPAELEDSGVYFCASSYSGVANTGELFFGEGSRLTVL.

The V and J genes are TRBV7-2 and TRBJ1-5; D is possibly TRBD1 (6 bases). This CDR3 spans 14 amino acids. V shed 4 bases and J shed 6 bases, with 13 bases lying between them. CDR1 and CDR2 (germline): SGHTA, FQGNSA. The DNA for the CDR3 is TGTGCCAGCAGCTCTAGCAACAGGGTTCAGCCCCAGCATTTT. Translating gives CASSSSNRVQPQHF.

The chain combines TRBV10-1 with TRBJ2-5, with D unclear. Trimming shortened V by 2 bases and J by 1 base, and 5 bases separated the two germline ends. CDR3 length: 13 amino acids. CDR1 and CDR2 (germline): WNHNN, SYGVQD (reference sequence). CDR3 bases: TGCGCCAGCAGTGAGAACTCCCAAGAGACCCAGTACTTC. Its translation: CASSENSQETQYF.

The V gene is TRBV9, the J gene TRBJ1-2; no reliable D call. Germline CDR1 and CDR2: SGDLS and YYNGEE. Trimming left V 2 bases short and J 3 bases short, with 14 bases between. The CDR3 is 15 amino acids. The CDR3 nucleotides are TGTGCCAGCAGCGTCGCTGGAAGAAACGACTATGGCTACACCTTC. Translating it yields CASSVAGRNDYGYTF.

The chain employs TRBV18 and TRBJ1-3; 10 nucleotides agree with TRBD1. The CDR3 runs to 21 residues. Germline V gives CDR1 KGHSH, CDR2 LQKENI. V gave up 3 bases and J gave up 3 bases; unmatched junction bases: 20. DNA for the CDR3: TGTGCCAGCTCACCCCTTCCACGCGGACAGGGGGTTACTGGTCATGGAAACACCATATATTTT. Translated, it gives CASSPLPRGQGVTGHGNTIYF.

V and J are TRBV6-1 and TRBJ1-3; D is unresolved. CDR3 length: 11 amino acids. The V and J ends lost 6 bases and 4 bases respectively, with 4 bases between them. The germline CDR1 and CDR2 sequences are MNHNS and SASEGT. The CDR3 is CASSRGNTIYF. The CDR3, as DNA: TGTGCCAGCAGCAGAGGAAACACCATATATTTT.

This clone was recorded once. The V and J genes are TRBV5-5 and TRBJ2-7, with 9 positions matching TRBD1. CDR1 SGHKS and CDR2 YYEKEE come from the germline V gene (reference sequence). The CDR3 runs to 13 residues. V shed 5 bases, J shed 5 bases, and the junction held 5 bases outside the gene matches. CDR3 in DNA: TGTGCCAGCAGTCCTGACAGGGGGAACGAGCAGTACGTC. Translating gives CASSPDRGNEQYV.

The chain links TRBV27 to TRBJ2-3; 10 positions match TRBD2. This CDR3 is 16 amino acids long. V lost 4 bases to trimming and J lost 2 bases; unmatched junction nucleotides: 6. In germline, CDR1 is MNHEY, CDR2 SMNVEV (reference sequence). The CDR3 DNA is TGTGCCAGCAGTTGGAGACTAGCGGGTTTCACAGATACGCAGTATTTT. It yields the protein CASSWRLAGFTDTQYF.

V is TRBV28 and J is TRBJ2-2, with 9 bases matching TRBD1. V lost 11 bases and J lost 6; bases outside the gene matches: 16. This CDR3 is 16 amino acids long. From germline, CDR1 is MDHEN and CDR2 SYDVKM. Here the CDR3 reads CASKGFGQGKPGELFF. Here the CDR3 DNA reads TGTGCCTCCAAAGGGTTTGGACAGGGGAAGCCCGGGGAGCTGTTTTTT.

This clone was observed a handful of times. The V and J genes are TRBV28 and TRBJ1-2; 7 bases fit TRBD1. Germline trimming cut 6 bases from V and 8 bases from J; bases unmatched to any gene: 9. The germline V gene encodes CDR1 MDHEN and CDR2 SYDVKM. The CDR3 is 13 residues long. CDR3 sequence: CASRADREGGYTF. CDR3 DNA sequence: TGTGCCAGCAGGGCTGACAGGGAGGGGGGCTACACCTTC.

The chain combines TRBV28 with TRBJ2-7, with TRBD2 matching 9 bases. The germline CDR1 and CDR2 sequences are MDHEN and SYDVKM. The CDR3 is 13 residues long. With 8 bases clipped from V and 3 bases from J, the junction kept 5 bases outside the gene matches. CDR3: CASHSGRVYEQYF. DNA for the CDR3: TGTGCCAGCCATAGCGGGAGAGTCTACGAGCAGTACTTC.

The rearrangement joins TRBV15 to TRBJ1-5; 8 bases match TRBD1. V was clipped by 4 bases and J by 8 bases; unmatched bases: 7. The germline V gene has CDR1 LNHNV and CDR2 YYDKDF (reference sequence). This CDR3 has 14 amino acids. The CDR3 DNA follows: TGTGCCACCAGCACTAACAGGGGGACGGAGCCCCAGCATTTT. This sequence encodes CATSTNRGTEPQHF.

The rearrangement uses TRBV10-2 and TRBJ2-1, with TRBD2 matching 9 bases. V dropped 6 bases and J dropped 1; count of bases not matched to a gene: 4. Germline-derived CDR1 and CDR2 are WSHSY and SAAADI. The CDR3 sequence is 15 residues long. Here the CDR3 DNA reads TGCGCCAGCAGCATCAGCGGGGGGTCCTACAATGAGCAGTTCTTC. Its protein is CASSISGGSYNEQFF.

This chain joins TRBV19 and TRBJ1-1; D may be TRBD1 (5 bases). CDR1 is LNHDA, CDR2 SQIVND, per germline (reference sequence). The V end was cut by 3 bases, the J end by 0 bases, with 17 bases between. This CDR3 has 17 amino acids. CDR3 region: CASSIRGMGLMNTEAFF. The CDR3 DNA sequence: TGTGCCAGTAGTATTCGAGGGATGGGGCTCATGAACACTGAAGCTTTCTTT. Full variable domain (remainder filled in from reference TRBV19 and TRBJ1-1): DGGITQSPKYLFRKEGQNVTLSCEQNLNHDAMYWYRQDPGQGLRLIYYSQIVNDFQKGDIAEGYSVSREKKESFPLTVTSAQKNPTAFYLCASSIRGMGLMNTEAFFGQGTRLTVV.